One and the same sample provided the 5 T cell receptor beta chains below, sequenced in a study of T-cell memory formation after mild COVID-19. MiXCR, run by TCRdb on the 5' RACE reads, gives a single entry per CDR3 protein. The sample has roughly 340,000 distinct CDR3 sequences, around 20% seen once. Material for sequencing was PBMCs or a T cell subset sorted from them (not recorded which). All receptors derive from a man between 18 and 35 years old who had mild COVID-19 (a few samples of this study predate the infection). Cell type and time point are not known.

The V gene is TRBV20-1, the J gene TRBJ2-1, with D maybe TRBD1 (5 bases). The CDR3 is made up of 13 amino acids. The ends were cut back, 3 bases at V and 15 bases at J, with 21 bases in the middle. Per germline, CDR1 DFQATT and CDR2 SNEGSKA (reference sequence). The CDR3 sequence: CSASAQGLPNRFF. The CDR3 region has the DNA TGCAGTGCTAGCGCGCAGGGTCTTCCGAATCGGTTCTTC.

This clonotype turned up a few times. This chain uses TRBV2 with TRBJ1-5; D unresolved. The CDR3 is 13 residues long. Germline V gene lookup returns CDR1 SNHLY and CDR2 FYNNEI. Deletions cut 2 bases from V and 4 bases from J, with 6 bases between. The CDR3 region has the DNA TGTGCCAGCAGTGAAAGAGAAAATCAGCCCCAGCATTTT. The encoded protein is CASSERENQPQHF.

In its sample, this clonotype was seen a few times. V usage is TRBV6-6 and J usage is TRBJ2-5, with TRBD2 matching 13 bases. Losses at the gene ends were 6 bases for V and 4 bases for J; bases not matched to a gene: 14. The CDR3 runs 18 residues. Germline V gene data show CDR1 as MNHNY and CDR2 as SVGAGI (reference sequence). This CDR3 reads CASRGLAGRYPVGETQYF. CDR3 sequence (DNA): TGTGCCAGCAGGGGACTAGCGGGGCGGTATCCAGTCGGAGAGACCCAGTACTTC.

This chain joins TRBV7-2 and TRBJ2-5, with D perhaps given as TRBD1 or TRBD2 (5 bases each). CDR1 and CDR2 from the germline V gene are SGHTA and FQGNSA. The V end was cut by 4 bases, the J end by 10 bases, with 25 bases between. The CDR3 sequence is 16 residues long. The DNA for the CDR3 is TGTGCCAGCAGCTCCAAACCCTGGGACCCAGGATTGAGCCAGTACTTC. Translating it yields CASSSKPWDPGLSQYF.

The chain combines TRBV7-2 with TRBJ2-1; 7 bases are a match to TRBD1. Germline lookup yields CDR1 SGHTA and CDR2 FQGNSA. The CDR3 sequence is 14 residues long. Trimming took 7 bases from V and 3 from J; bases not matched to a gene: 6. The CDR3 loop reads CASNDRASYNEQFF. The CDR3 nucleotides read TGTGCCAGCAACGACAGGGCGAGCTACAATGAGCAGTTCTTC. The whole variable domain, filled in from reference TRBV7-2 and TRBJ2-1, reads GAGVSQSPSNKVTEKGKDVELRCDPISGHTALYWYRQSLGQGLEFLIYFQGNSAPDKSGLPSDRFSAERTGGSVSTLTIQRTQQEDSAVYLCASNDRASYNEQFFGPGTRLTVL.